These 7 T cell receptor beta chains were sequenced from one sample in a study of shared clonotypes between healthy human individuals (dated by TCRdb to about 2020). The receptor library was made with the immunoSEQ multiplex PCR assay. TCRdb carries this immuneACCESS record with in-frame sequences only. Its versions omit some clonotypes, under half of them owing to an unresolved V gene in the studies checked, with the rest unexplained. The sample table lists under 1,900,000 clones, approximately 98.5% of them with a count of one. The ten largest clonotypes hold about 0.34% of the sample. The specimen was naive CD4+ T cells sorted from blood. Interpreted using the paper, the cell subset or site label stands for: CD45RA+ positively selected. Receptor source: a man aged 25 to 40 in good health.

The J gene is TRBJ2-3, the V gene TRBV20-1; no firm D call. CDR3 length: 11 amino acids. Germline V lookup: CDR1 DFQATT, CDR2 SNEGSKA (reference sequence). Trimming cost V 6 bases and J 6 bases, with 10 bases left between them. The CDR3 loop reads CSARSMDTQYF. CDR3 in DNA: TGCAGTGCCCGCTCTATGGATACGCAGTATTTT.

This chain joins TRBV19 and TRBJ2-7, with TRBD1 identical over 8 bases. Losses at the gene ends were 5 bases for V and 6 bases for J; bases not matched to a gene: 9. CDR3 length: 14 amino acids. The germline gives CDR1 LNHDA, CDR2 SQIVND (reference sequence). The CDR3 DNA sequence: TGTGCCAGTAGTCTACGGACAGGGAACGGCGAGCAGTACTTC. Its protein product is CASSLRTGNGEQYF. The whole variable domain, filled in from reference TRBV19 and TRBJ2-7, reads DGGITQSPKYLFRKEGQNVTLSCEQNLNHDAMYWYRQDPGQGLRLIYYSQIVNDFQKGDIAEGYSVSREKKESFPLTVTSAQKNPTAFYLCASSLRTGNGEQYFGPGTRLTVT.

This clone has only one observation. V usage is TRBV7-2 and J usage is TRBJ2-2; possibly TRBD1 or TRBD2 for D (5 bases each). CDR1 and CDR2 from the germline V gene are SGHTA and FQGNSA. V lost 2 bases to trimming and J lost 1 base, with 14 bases between them. The CDR3 is made up of 17 amino acids. This chain's CDR3 is CASSLTSGTMNTGELFF. CDR3 coding DNA: TGTGCCAGCAGCTTAACTTCGGGGACGATGAACACCGGGGAGCTGTTTTTT.

This rearrangement joins TRBV12-5 to TRBJ2-5; 7 bases fit TRBD2. There are 12 residues in the CDR3. The V segment lost 6 bases and the J segment 5 bases; nucleotides outside the gene matches: 3. Germline lookup yields CDR1 LGHNT and CDR2 FRNRAP. In DNA form, the CDR3 reads TGTGCTAGTGGACGTAGCGGGGAGACCCAGTACTTC. Residues: CASGRSGETQYF.

The chain carries TRBV28 and TRBJ2-5; maybe TRBD2 (6 bases). The germline gives CDR1 MDHEN, CDR2 SYDVKM. This CDR3 is built from 20 residues. V was pared by 4 bases and J by 7 bases, with 34 bases between. The CDR3, as DNA: TGTGCCAGCAGTTCCGCCTTCGGGGAAATCGAGGGAGGCCAGCTTTGGACCCAGTACTTC. The encoded protein is CASSSAFGEIEGGQLWTQYF.

In DNA form, the CDR3 reads TGTGCCAGCAGCAAACTAGCGGGAGGGCCATACGAGCAGTACTTC. This encodes CASSKLAGGPYEQYF. The V gene is TRBV11-2, the J gene TRBJ2-7; 13 bases fit TRBD2. The CDR3 consists of 15 residues. The V gene's germline CDR1 is SGHAT and CDR2 FQNNGV. V gave up 5 bases and J gave up 4 bases; unmatched junction bases: 5.

A single count supports this clone. The gene calls are TRBV29-1 and TRBJ1-2; a possible D gene is TRBD1 (5 bases). The CDR3 length is 13 residues. The ends were cut back, 5 bases at V and 8 bases at J, with 18 bases in the middle. Per germline, CDR1 SQVTM and CDR2 ANQGSEA. CDR3 sequence (DNA): TGCAGCGTTCGAACACAGGTCCCGCGGGGCTACACCTTC. The encoded protein is CSVRTQVPRGYTF.